The T cell receptor beta chain under discussion was sequenced for a study of T cell responses to AZD1222 COVID-19 vaccine. Study-wide results and limits: Clonal diversity was possibly underestimated, and white British individuals and females predominated among donors.

Produced via immunoSEQ multiplex PCR; TCRdb's table is partial and in-frame only. Of some 140,000 clones listed, about 80% are singletons. Details on this clone: Its antigen is not identified.

Germline CDR1 reads SGHRS; CDR2 reads YFSETQ. Losses at the gene ends were 0 bases for V and 2 bases for J; bases not matched to a gene: 2. This CDR3 region has 15 residues. The chain recombines TRBV5-1 with TRBJ1-2; TRBD1 aligns across 9 bases. This receptor was taken from an adult in good health. This sample comprised peripheral blood, obtained on day 0 of AZD1222 vaccination. The CDR3 DNA follows: TGCGCCAGCAGCTTGGAGGGACAGGGCAACTATGGCTACACCTTC. Translating it yields CASSLEGQGNYGYTF.